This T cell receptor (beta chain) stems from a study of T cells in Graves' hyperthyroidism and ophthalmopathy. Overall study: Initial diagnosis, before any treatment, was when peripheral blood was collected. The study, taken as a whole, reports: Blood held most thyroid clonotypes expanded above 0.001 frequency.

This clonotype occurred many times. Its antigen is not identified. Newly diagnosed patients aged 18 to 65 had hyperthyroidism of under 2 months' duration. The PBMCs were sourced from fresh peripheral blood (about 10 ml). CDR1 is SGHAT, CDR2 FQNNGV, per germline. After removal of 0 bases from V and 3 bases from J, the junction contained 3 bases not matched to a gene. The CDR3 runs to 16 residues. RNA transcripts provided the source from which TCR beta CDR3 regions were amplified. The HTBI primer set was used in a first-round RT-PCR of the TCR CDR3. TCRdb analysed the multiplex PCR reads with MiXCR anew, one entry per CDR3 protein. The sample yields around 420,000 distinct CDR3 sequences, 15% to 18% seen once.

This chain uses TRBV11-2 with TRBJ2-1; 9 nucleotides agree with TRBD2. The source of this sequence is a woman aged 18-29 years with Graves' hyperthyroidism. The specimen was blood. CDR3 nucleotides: TGTGCCAGCAGCTTAGATCGGACTAGCGTCTACAATGAGCAGTTCTTC. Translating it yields CASSLDRTSVYNEQFF.